Listed below are T cell receptor beta chains from one sample, sequenced in a study of blood T cell repertoires in COVID-19. Sequencing was performed with immunoSEQ multiplex PCR; in TCRdb, only in-frame clones are kept and a portion is missing. The sample holds almost 95,000 clones, approximately 88% seen once. The sequenced sample consisted of peripheral blood. These receptors were collected from a woman aged 60 to 75 with COVID-19, enrolled during active disease. Both conserved end residues are part of each CDR3. D genes are given only for firm matches. Rows may omit the clone size; those that give it use once, few, many or a size class.

V gene	CDR3 length	clone size	D gene	J gene	CDR3 protein	CDR3 DNA
TRBV9	12	NA	TRBD1	TRBJ1-1	CASSRQGPEAFF	TGTGCCAGCAGTAGACAGGGGCCTGAAGCTTTCTTT
TRBV7-8	12	NA	NA	TRBJ1-5	CASSLGAQPQHF	TGTGCCAGCAGCTTAGGAGCCCAGCCCCAGCATTTT
TRBV4-1	15	NA	NA	TRBJ1-3	CASSPEQDPRNTIYF	TGCGCCAGCAGTCCTGAACAGGACCCCCGAAACACCATATATTTT
TRBV4-1	18	NA	TRBD1	TRBJ2-5	CASSHKGALVSYQETQYF	TGCGCCAGCAGCCACAAGGGGGCTTTAGTGTCGTACCAAGAGACCCAGTACTTC
TRBV12-3/TRBV12-4	13	NA	TRBD1	TRBJ1-5	CASQDRVNQPQHF	TGTGCCAGCCAGGACAGGGTTAATCAGCCCCAGCATTTT
TRBV20-1	10	NA	TRBD1	TRBJ2-7	CSGTDRKQYF	TGCAGTGGGACGGACAGGAAGCAGTACTTC
TRBV30	14	NA	NA	TRBJ1-2	CAWSVQAAGVGYTF	TGTGCCTGGAGTGTACAGGCGGCAGGGGTCGGCTACACCTTC
TRBV9	16	NA	TRBD1	TRBJ1-2	CASSTTGGLMGYGYTF	TGTGCCAGCAGCACCACAGGGGGCCTAATGGGCTATGGCTACACCTTC
TRBV6-2/TRBV6-3	18	NA	TRBD2	TRBJ2-3	CASSYLGLAGGRTDTQYF	TGTGCCAGCAGTTATTTAGGACTAGCGGGGGGCCGCACAGATACGCAGTATTTT
TRBV2	13	NA	NA	TRBJ2-3	CASSPQRGDTQYF	TGTGCCAGCAGTCCTCAGAGAGGAGATACGCAGTATTTT
TRBV10-3	14	few	TRBD1	TRBJ1-2	CAISDTTGAYGYTF	TGTGCCATCAGTGATACGACAGGGGCGTATGGCTACACCTTC
TRBV19	16	NA	TRBD2	TRBJ2-7	CASSSRTSGPTYEQYF	TGTGCCAGTAGTTCGCGGACTAGCGGGCCCACCTACGAGCAGTACTTC
TRBV18	14	NA	TRBD1	TRBJ2-5	CASSPPTGEETQYF	TGTGCCAGCTCACCACCCACAGGGGAAGAGACCCAGTACTTC
TRBV5-6	17	NA	NA	TRBJ1-4	CASSLAYEDKPNEKLFF	TGTGCCAGCAGCTTGGCCTACGAAGACAAGCCGAATGAAAAACTGTTTTTT
TRBV3-1/TRBV3-2	13	NA	NA	TRBJ2-2	CASSPLNTGELFF	TGTGCCAGCAGCCCCCTAAACACCGGGGAGCTGTTTTTT
TRBV18	16	NA	NA	TRBJ1-3	CASSPQQGPSGNTIYF	TGTGCCAGCTCACCACAACAGGGCCCCTCTGGAAACACCATATATTTT
TRBV6-5	13	NA	TRBD1	TRBJ2-7	CASTFDRDYEQYF	TGTGCCAGCACCTTCGACAGGGACTACGAGCAGTACTTC
TRBV19	13	few	NA	TRBJ2-7	CASSSYAGYEQYF	TGTGCCAGTAGTTCATACGCGGGGTACGAGCAGTACTTC
TRBV19	17	NA	NA	TRBJ2-1	CASSRKTPGPSYNEQFF	TGTGCCAGTAGTAGAAAAACTCCGGGTCCTTCCTACAATGAGCAGTTCTTC
TRBV5-6	15	NA	NA	TRBJ1-2	CASSFWGRASIGYTF	TGTGCCAGCAGCTTCTGGGGCAGGGCTTCTATAGGCTACACCTTC
TRBV7-8	12	once	NA	TRBJ2-7	CASSRGGYEQYF	TGTGCCAGCAGCCGGGGAGGCTACGAGCAGTACTTC
TRBV11-2	14	NA	TRBD1	TRBJ2-5	CASRPRQGQETQYF	TGTGCCAGCCGGCCTAGACAGGGCCAAGAGACCCAGTACTTC
TRBV28	12	once	NA	TRBJ1-1	CASNLGGGHAFF	TGTGCCTCCAACCTAGGGGGAGGGCACGCTTTCTTT
TRBV5-1	17	few	TRBD2	TRBJ2-7	CASSLAIGLAGTYEQYF	TGCGCCAGCAGCTTGGCCATCGGACTAGCGGGGACCTACGAGCAGTACTTC
TRBV3-1/TRBV3-2	14	NA	TRBD1	TRBJ1-4	CASSQGTGGEKLFF	TGTGCCAGCAGCCAAGGGACAGGTGGAGAAAAACTGTTTTTT
TRBV6-6	15	NA	NA	TRBJ1-5	CASSATANQWQPQHF	TGTGCCAGCAGCGCGACTGCCAACCAGTGGCAGCCCCAGCATTTT
TRBV6-2/TRBV6-3	14	NA	NA	TRBJ1-5	CASSYADYNQPQHF	TGTGCCAGCAGTTACGCGGACTACAATCAGCCCCAGCATTTT
TRBV11-3	12	NA	NA	TRBJ2-2	CASSLDRRGLFF	TGTGCCAGCAGCTTAGATAGGCGGGGGCTGTTTTTT
TRBV9	14	NA	TRBD1	TRBJ2-7	CASSGGTVVHEQYF	TGTGCCAGCAGCGGGGGGACAGTGGTCCACGAGCAGTACTTC
TRBV7-8	14	NA	TRBD2	TRBJ2-5	CASSWGRGGETQYF	TGTGCCAGCAGCTGGGGGCGGGGGGGCGAGACCCAGTACTTC
TRBV30	13	NA	NA	TRBJ1-4	CAWSVQDREKLFF	TGTGCCTGGAGTGTACAGGACCGGGAAAAACTGTTTTTT
TRBV30	14	NA	TRBD1	TRBJ1-6	CAWTGGPRNSPLHF	TGTGCCTGGACAGGGGGACCTAGGAATTCACCCCTCCACTTT
TRBV10-3	16	NA	TRBD1	TRBJ2-7	CAISQPRQGRTYEQYF	TGTGCCATCAGTCAACCACGACAGGGGCGCACCTACGAGCAGTACTTC
TRBV5-6	15	NA	NA	TRBJ1-2	CASSPLPGSPSGYTF	TGTGCCAGCAGCCCCCTCCCAGGGTCGCCCTCTGGCTACACCTTC
TRBV7-2	16	NA	TRBD1	TRBJ1-1	CASSRDRGRPNTEAFF	TGTGCCAGCAGCCGCGACAGGGGGCGGCCAAACACTGAAGCTTTCTTT